This section outlines one T cell receptor (beta chain) sequence together with its context. Its antigen remains unknown. This specimen comes from a study of shared clonotypes between healthy human individuals. Study observations and caveats: Researchers found naive subsets generally carried larger estimated richness than memory subsets.

Sequencing was performed with immunoSEQ multiplex PCR; in TCRdb, only in-frame clones are kept and a portion is missing. The sample has around 300,000 clones, around 87% seen once. V was cut by 4 bases and J by 1 base, with 13 bases left in between. The CDR3 loop spans 14 amino acids. Germline-derived CDR1 and CDR2 are SQVTM and ANQGSEA. This TCR was sampled from a young man in good health. The chain carries TRBV29-1 and TRBJ1-1; no clear D. Material: memory CD8+ T cells sorted from blood. Subset defined: CD45RO+ cells pooled with CCR7-negative TemRA cells. This chain's CDR3 is CSVGRKEGNTEAFF. The CDR3 DNA is TGCAGCGTTGGGCGTAAGGAGGGGAACACTGAAGCTTTCTTT.